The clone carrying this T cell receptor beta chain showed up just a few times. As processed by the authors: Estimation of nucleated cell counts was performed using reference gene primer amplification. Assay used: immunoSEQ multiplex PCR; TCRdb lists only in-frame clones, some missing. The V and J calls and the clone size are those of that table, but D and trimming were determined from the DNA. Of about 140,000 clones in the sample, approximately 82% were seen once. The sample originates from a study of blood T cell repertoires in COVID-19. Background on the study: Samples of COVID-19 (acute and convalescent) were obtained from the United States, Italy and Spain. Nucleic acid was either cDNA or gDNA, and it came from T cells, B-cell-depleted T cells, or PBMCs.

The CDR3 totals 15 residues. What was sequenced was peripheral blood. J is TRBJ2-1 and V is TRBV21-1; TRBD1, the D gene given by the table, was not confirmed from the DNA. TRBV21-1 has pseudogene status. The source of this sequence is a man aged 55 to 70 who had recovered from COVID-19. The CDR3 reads CASTRDRAGDNEQFF. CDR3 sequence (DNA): TGTGCCAGCACCCGAGACAGGGCCGGGGACAATGAGCAGTTCTTC.